This record looks at one T cell receptor beta chain sequence and its context. Measured with immunoSEQ multiplex PCR; TCRdb has only the in-frame clones, and not every one. The sample holds roughly 200,000 clones, roughly 83% seen once. These data come from a study of blood T cell repertoires in COVID-19. The V and J ends lost 0 bases and 2 bases, in that order; junction bases with no gene match: 3. The germline V gene has CDR1 MGHRA and CDR2 YSYEKL. This CDR3 contains 15 residues. Sequences were obtained from PBMCs or T cells enriched from blood (not recorded which). This chain connects TRBV4-1 to TRBJ2-7, with 8 bases fitting TRBD2. This TCR came from a woman in her 30s who had recovered from COVID-19. CDR3 nucleotides: TGCGCCAGCAGCCAAGACATAGCGGGACCCTACGAGCAGTACTTC. Amino acid sequence: CASSQDIAGPYEQYF.